This entry is about one TCR beta chain. Its antigen is unknown. Trimming stripped 0 bases from V and 9 bases from J, with 10 bases between. Germline V gene data show CDR1 as SQVTM and CDR2 as ANQGSEA. The CDR3 consists of 12 residues. All patients picked for sequencing had shown, by flow cytometry, an expansion of CD8+CD57+ cells. The data were taken from a study of CD8+CD57+ T cells in acquired aplastic anemia. Genomic DNA templated the TCR beta VDJ and CDR3 profiling. TCRdb reprocessed the reads via MiXCR and lists one record per CDR3 protein. Of about 40,000 distinct CDR3 sequences in the sample, less than 65% were seen once. Study-level points and caveats: Fewer than 30 CD8+ CDR3 sequences were shared between patients and controls.

The clonotype was recovered from a human donor with aplastic anemia. This chain links TRBV29-1 with TRBJ2-3, with D uncertain. The sequencing input was sorted CD4+, CD8+, or CD8+CD57+ T cells (not recorded which) from PBMCs. The CDR3 loop is CSVEDGRKTQYF. For the CDR3, the DNA is TGCAGCGTTGAAGACGGGCGAAAAACGCAGTATTTT.